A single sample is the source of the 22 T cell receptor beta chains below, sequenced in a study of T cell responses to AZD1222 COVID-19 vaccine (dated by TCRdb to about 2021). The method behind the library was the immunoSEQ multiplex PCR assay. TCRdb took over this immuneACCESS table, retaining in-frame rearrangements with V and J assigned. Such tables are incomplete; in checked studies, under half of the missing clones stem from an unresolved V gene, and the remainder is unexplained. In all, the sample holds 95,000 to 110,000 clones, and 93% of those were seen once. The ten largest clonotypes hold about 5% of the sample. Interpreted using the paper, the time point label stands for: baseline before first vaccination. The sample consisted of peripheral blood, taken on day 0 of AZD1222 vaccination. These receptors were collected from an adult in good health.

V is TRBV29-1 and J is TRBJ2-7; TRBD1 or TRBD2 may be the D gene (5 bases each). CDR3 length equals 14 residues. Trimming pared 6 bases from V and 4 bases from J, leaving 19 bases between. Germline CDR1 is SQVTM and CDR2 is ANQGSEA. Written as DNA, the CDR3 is TGCAGCGTCTCTACCGGGACCGAAAGATACGAGCAGTACTTC. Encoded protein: CSVSTGTERYEQYF.

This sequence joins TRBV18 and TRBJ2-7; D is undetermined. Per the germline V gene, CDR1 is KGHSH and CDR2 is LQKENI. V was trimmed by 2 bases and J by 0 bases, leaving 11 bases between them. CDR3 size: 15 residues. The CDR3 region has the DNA TGTGCCAGCTCACCAGGTGGCGGTACCTCCTACGAGCAGTACTTC. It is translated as CASSPGGGTSYEQYF.

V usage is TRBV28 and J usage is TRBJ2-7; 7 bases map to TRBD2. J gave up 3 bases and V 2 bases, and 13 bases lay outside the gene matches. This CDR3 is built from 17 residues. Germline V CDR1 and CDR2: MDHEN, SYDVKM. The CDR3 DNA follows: TGTGCCAGCAGTTTAGAATGGATGGGGGGGTCCCACTACGAGCAGTACTTC. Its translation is CASSLEWMGGSHYEQYF. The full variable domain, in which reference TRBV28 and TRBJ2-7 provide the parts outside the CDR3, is DVKVTQSSRYLVKRTGEKVFLECVQDMDHENMFWYRQDPGLGLRLIYFSYDVKMKEKGDIPEGYSVSREKKERFSLILESASTNQTSMYLCASSLEWMGGSHYEQYFGPGTRLTVT.

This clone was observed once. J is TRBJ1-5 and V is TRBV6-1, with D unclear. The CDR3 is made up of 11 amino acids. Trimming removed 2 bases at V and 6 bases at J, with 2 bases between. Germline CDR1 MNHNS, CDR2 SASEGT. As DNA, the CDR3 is TGTGCCAGCAGTGAACTTCAGCCCCAGCATTTT. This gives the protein CASSELQPQHF.

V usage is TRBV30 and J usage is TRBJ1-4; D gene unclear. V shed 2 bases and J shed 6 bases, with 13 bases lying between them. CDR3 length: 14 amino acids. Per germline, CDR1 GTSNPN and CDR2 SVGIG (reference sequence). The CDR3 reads CAWSLVGGHEKLFF. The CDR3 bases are TGTGCCTGGAGTCTGGTAGGAGGGCATGAAAAACTGTTTTTT.

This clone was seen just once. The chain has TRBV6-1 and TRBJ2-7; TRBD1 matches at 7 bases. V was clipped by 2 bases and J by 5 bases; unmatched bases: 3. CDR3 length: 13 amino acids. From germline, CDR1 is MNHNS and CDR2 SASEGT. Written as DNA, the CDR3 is TGTGCCAGCAGTGAAATGGACAGGCACGAGCAGTACTTC. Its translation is CASSEMDRHEQYF.

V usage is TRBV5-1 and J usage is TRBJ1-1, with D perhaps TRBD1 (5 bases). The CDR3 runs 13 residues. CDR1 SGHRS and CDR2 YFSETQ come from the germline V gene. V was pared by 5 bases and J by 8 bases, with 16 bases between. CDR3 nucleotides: TGCGCCAGCAGTTATGACAGCCGGCCGGAAGCTTTCTTT. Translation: CASSYDSRPEAFF.

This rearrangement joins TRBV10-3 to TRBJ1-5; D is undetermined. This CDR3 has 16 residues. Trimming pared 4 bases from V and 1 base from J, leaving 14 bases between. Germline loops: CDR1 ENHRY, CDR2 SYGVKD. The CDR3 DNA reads TGTGCCATCAGTGCAGGCCAGGTTACGAGCAATCAGCCCCAGCATTTT. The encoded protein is CAISAGQVTSNQPQHF.

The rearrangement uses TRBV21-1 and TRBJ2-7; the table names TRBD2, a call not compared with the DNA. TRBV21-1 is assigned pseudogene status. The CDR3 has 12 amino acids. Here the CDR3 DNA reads TGTGCCAGCAAATCGTGTATCTACGAGCAGTACTTC. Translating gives CASKSCIYEQYF.

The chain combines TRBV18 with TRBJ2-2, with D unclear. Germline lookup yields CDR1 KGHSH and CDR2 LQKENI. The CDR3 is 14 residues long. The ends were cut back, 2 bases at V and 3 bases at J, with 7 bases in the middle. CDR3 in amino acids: CASSPLSDTGELFF. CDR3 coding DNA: TGTGCCAGCTCACCATTATCGGACACCGGGGAGCTGTTTTTT.

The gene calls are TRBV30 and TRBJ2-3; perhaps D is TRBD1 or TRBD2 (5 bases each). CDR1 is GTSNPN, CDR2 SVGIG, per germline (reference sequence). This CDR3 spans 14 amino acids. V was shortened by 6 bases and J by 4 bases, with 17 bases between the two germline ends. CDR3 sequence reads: CACGDAPAADTQYF. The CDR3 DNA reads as TGTGCCTGCGGGGACGCCCCGGCCGCAGATACGCAGTATTTT.

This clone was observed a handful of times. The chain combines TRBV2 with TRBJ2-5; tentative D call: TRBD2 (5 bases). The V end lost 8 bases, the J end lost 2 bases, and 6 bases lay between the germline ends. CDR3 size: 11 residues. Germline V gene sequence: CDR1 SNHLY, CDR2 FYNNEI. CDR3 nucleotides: TGTGCCAGCGGAGGACAAGAGACCCAGTACTTC. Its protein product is CASGGQETQYF.

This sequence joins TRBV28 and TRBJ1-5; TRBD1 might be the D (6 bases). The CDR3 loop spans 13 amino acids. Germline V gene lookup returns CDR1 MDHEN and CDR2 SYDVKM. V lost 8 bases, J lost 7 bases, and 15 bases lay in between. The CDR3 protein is CASLEQGLQPQHF. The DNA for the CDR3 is TGTGCCAGCCTTGAACAGGGTTTACAGCCCCAGCATTTT.

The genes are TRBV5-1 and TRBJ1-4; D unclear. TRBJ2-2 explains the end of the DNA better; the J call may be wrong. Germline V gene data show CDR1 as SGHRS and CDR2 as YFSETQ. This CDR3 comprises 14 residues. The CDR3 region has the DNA TGCGCCAGCAGCTTAAGCCCGTCTCAGGGGGAGCTGTTTTTT. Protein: CASSLSPSQGELFF.

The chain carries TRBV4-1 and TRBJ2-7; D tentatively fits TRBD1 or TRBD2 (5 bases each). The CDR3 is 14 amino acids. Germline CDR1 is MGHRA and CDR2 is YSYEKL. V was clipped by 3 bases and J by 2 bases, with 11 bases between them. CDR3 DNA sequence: TGCGCCAGCAGCCAGAATAGAGGGGCCTACGAGCAGTACTTC. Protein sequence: CASSQNRGAYEQYF.

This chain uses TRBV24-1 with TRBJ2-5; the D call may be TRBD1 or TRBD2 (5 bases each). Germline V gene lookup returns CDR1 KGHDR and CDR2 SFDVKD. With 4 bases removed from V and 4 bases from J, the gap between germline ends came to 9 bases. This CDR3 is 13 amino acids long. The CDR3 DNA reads TGTGCCACCAGTGAAAAGAGGGGAGAGACCCAGTACTTC. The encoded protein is CATSEKRGETQYF.

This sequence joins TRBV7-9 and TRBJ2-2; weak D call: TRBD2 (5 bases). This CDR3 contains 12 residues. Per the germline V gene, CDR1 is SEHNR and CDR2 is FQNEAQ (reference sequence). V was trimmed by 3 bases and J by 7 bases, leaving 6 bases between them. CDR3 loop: CASSFGDGELFF. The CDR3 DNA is TGTGCCAGCAGCTTCGGGGACGGGGAGCTGTTTTTT.

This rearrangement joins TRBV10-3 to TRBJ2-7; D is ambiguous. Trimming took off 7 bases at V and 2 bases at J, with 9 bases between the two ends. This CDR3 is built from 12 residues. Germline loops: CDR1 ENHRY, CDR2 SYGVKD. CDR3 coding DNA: TGTGCCATCATGACTGCCACCTACGAGCAGTACTTC. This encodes CAIMTATYEQYF.

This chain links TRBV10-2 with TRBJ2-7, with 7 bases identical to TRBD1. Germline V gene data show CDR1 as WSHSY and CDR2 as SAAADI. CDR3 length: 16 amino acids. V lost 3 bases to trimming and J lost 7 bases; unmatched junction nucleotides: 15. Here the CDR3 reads CASSDLSRGYLREQYF. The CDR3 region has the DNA TGCGCCAGCAGTGACCTATCCAGGGGGTACCTACGAGAGCAGTACTTC.

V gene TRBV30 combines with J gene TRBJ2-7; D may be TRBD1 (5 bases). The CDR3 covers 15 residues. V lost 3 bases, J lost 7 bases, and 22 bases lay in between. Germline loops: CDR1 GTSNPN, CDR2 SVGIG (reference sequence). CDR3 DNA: TGTGCCTGGAGGGACCAGACAGATCCCCCTTGGGAGCAGTACTTC. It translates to CAWRDQTDPPWEQYF. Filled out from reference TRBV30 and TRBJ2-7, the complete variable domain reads SQTIHQWPATLVQPVGSPLSLECTVEGTSNPNLYWYRQAAGRGLQLLFYSVGIGQISSEVPQNLSASRPQDRQFILSSKKLLLSDSGFYLCAWRDQTDPPWEQYFGPGTRLTVT.

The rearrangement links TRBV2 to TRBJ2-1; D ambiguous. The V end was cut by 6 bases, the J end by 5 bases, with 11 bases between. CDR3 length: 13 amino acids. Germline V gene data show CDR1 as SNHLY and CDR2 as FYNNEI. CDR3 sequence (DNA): TGTGCCAGCAGAAGAGCTGGGAACAATGAGCAGTTCTTC. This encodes CASRRAGNNEQFF.

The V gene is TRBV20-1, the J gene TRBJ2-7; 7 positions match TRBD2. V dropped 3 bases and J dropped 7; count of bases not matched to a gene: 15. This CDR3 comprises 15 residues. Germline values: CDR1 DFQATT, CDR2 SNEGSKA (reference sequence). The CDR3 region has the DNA TGCAGTGCTAGTCGGGTGGGGCTAGCGGACGGGGAGCAGTACTTC. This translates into CSASRVGLADGEQYF.